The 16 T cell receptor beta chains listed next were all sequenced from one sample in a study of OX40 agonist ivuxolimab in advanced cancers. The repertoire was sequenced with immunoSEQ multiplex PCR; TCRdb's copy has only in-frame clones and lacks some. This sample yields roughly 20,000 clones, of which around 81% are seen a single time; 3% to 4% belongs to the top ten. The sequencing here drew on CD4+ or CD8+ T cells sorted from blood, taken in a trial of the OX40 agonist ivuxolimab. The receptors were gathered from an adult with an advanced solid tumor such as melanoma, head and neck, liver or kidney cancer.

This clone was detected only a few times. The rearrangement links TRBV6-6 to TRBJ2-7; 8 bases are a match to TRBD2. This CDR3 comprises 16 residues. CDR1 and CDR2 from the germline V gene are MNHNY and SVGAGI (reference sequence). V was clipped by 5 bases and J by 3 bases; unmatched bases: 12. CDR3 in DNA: TGTGCCAGCAGTCCCTCCGGGGGGGGGCAGGGCTACGAGCAGTACTTC. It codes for CASSPSGGGQGYEQYF.

The CDR3 protein is CASSQGQGRTEAFF. The CDR3 DNA follows: TGTGCCAGCAGCCAAGGACAGGGGCGGACTGAAGCTTTCTTT. The chain uses TRBV28 and TRBJ1-1; 9 bases agree with TRBD1. The V gene's germline CDR1 is MDHEN and CDR2 SYDVKM. V was clipped by 6 bases and J by 5 bases; unmatched bases: 7. This CDR3 region has 14 residues.

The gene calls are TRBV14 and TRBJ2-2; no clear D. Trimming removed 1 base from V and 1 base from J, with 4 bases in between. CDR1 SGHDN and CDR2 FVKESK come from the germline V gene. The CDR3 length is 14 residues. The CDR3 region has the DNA TGTGCCAGCAGCCAAGTCCAGAACACCGGGGAGCTGTTTTTT. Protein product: CASSQVQNTGELFF.

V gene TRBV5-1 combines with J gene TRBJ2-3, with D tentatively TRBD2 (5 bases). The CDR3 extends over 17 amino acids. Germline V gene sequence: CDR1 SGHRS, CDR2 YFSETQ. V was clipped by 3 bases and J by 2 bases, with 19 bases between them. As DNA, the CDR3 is TGCGCCAGCAGCTACTCCCGAGGGAGCGGAGCCACAGATACGCAGTATTTT. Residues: CASSYSRGSGATDTQYF.

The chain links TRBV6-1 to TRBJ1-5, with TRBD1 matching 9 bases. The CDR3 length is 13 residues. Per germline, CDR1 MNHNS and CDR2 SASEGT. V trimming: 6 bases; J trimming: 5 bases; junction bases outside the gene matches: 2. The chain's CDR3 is CASRTGGYQPQHF. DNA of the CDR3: TGTGCCAGCAGGACAGGGGGTTATCAGCCCCAGCATTTT.

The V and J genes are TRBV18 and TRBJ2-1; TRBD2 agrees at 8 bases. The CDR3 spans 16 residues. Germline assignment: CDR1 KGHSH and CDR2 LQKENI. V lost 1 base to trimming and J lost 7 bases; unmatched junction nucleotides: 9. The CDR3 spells CASSPLGTRGSNEQFF. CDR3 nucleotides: TGTGCCAGCTCACCACTTGGGACTAGGGGGTCAAATGAGCAGTTCTTC.

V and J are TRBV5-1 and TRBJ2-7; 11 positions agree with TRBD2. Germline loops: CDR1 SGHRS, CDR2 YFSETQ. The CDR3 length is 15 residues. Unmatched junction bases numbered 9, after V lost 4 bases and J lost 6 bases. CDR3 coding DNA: TGCGCCAGCAGCATCATAACTAGCGGGAGCTGCGAGCAGTACTTC. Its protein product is CASSIITSGSCEQYF.

The CDR3 protein is CASRWDSNTEAFF. The CDR3 DNA is TGTGCCAGCAGGTGGGACAGCAACACTGAAGCTTTCTTT. V and J are TRBV7-2 and TRBJ1-1; 7 nucleotides match TRBD1. Germline CDR1 reads SGHTA; CDR2 reads FQGNSA. The CDR3 consists of 13 residues. V was clipped by 6 bases and J by 2 bases; unmatched bases: 3.

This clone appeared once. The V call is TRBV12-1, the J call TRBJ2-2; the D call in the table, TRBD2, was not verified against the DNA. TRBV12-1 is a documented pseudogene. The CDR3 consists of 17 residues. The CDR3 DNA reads TGTGCCAGCAGCCCTCCCCTCCGGGTAGCGAACACCGGGGAGCTGTTTTTT. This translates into CASSPPLRVANTGELFF.

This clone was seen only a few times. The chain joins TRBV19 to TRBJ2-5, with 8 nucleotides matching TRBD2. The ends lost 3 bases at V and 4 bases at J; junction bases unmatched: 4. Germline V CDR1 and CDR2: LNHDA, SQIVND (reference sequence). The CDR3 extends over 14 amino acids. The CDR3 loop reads CASSIKAGVETQYF. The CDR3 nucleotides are TGTGCCAGTAGTATCAAAGCGGGAGTAGAGACCCAGTACTTC.

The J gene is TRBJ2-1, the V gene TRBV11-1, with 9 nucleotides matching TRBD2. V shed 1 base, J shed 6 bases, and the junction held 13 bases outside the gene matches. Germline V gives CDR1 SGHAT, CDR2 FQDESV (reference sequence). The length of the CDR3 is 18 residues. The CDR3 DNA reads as TGTGCCAGCAGCTTAGGCCCCTGGGGAGCGGGAGGTTTCAATGAGCAGTTCTTC. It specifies CASSLGPWGAGGFNEQFF.

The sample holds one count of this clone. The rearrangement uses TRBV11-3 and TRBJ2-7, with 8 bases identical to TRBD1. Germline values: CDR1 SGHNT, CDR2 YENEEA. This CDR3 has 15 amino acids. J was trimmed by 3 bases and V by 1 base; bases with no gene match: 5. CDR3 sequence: CASSLGSGGNYEQYF. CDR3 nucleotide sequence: TGTGCCAGCAGCTTAGGCTCAGGGGGCAACTACGAGCAGTACTTC.

Written as DNA, the CDR3 is TGTGCCAGCTCACCACCGATTAACGGGGGCGCAGGAACTGAAGCTTTCTTT. Translating it yields CASSPPINGGAGTEAFF. This sequence joins TRBV18 and TRBJ1-1; TRBD1 is a possible D gene (6 bases). V was clipped by 0 bases and J by 5 bases, with 19 bases between them. Germline V gene data show CDR1 as KGHSH and CDR2 as LQKENI. This CDR3 region has 17 residues.

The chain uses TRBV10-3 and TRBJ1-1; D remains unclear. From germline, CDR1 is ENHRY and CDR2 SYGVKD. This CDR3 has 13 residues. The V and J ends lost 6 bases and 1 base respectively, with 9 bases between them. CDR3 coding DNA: TGTGCCATCAGGGTAACCGGGAACACTGAAGCTTTCTTT. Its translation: CAIRVTGNTEAFF.

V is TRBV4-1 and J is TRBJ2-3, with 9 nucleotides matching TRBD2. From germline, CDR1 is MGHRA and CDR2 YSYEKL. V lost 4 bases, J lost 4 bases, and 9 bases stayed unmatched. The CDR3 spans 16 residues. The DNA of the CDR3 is TGCGCCAGCAGCCGGGTAGCAGCGGGAGGTCCAGATACGCAGTATTTT. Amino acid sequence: CASSRVAAGGPDTQYF.

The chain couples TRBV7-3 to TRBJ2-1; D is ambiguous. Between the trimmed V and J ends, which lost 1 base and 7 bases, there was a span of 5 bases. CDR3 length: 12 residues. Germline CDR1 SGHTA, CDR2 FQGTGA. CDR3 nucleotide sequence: TGTGCCAGCAGCTTAATAAAAAATGAGCAGTTCTTC. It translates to CASSLIKNEQFF.